The rows below give T cell receptor beta chains drawn from one sample of a study of T cells in Graves' hyperthyroidism and ophthalmopathy. TCRdb re-called the multiplex PCR reads through MiXCR, storing one row per CDR3 protein. The sample has about 360,000 distinct CDR3 sequences, around 25% seen once. The sample was blood. The receptors shown here come from a middle-aged man with Graves' hyperthyroidism. Each CDR3 is given with its conserved first and last residue. The D gene is left open where the match is weak. A clone size is listed for some rows: how often the clone was seen (once, few, many), or a class if it is expanded.

>TRBJ2-5|.|TRBV19|.|13
CASSMGSEETQYF
TGTGCCAGTAGTATGGGCAGCGAAGAGACCCAGTACTTC
>TRBJ1-2|.|TRBV2|.|12
CASSEWRGGYTF
TGTGCCAGCAGTGAGTGGAGAGGTGGCTACACCTTC
>TRBJ2-1|few|TRBV11-1|TRBD2|16
CASSPQVGGRENEQFF
TGTGCCAGCAGCCCGCAGGTTGGCGGGAGAGAGAATGAGCAGTTCTTC
>TRBJ2-1|.|TRBV27|TRBD1|15
CASSYVGQGTYEQFF
TGTGCCAGCAGTTACGTGGGACAGGGGACCTACGAGCAGTTCTTC
>TRBJ2-3|many|TRBV29-1|TRBD2|14
CSGRAGGLTDTQYF
TGCAGCGGAAGAGCGGGAGGGCTTACAGATACGCAGTATTTT
>TRBJ2-1|.|TRBV6-1|.|16
CASSEAWGSAWNEQFF
TGTGCCAGCAGTGAAGCTTGGGGGAGCGCGTGGAATGAGCAGTTCTTC
>TRBJ2-7|.|TRBV6-1|TRBD2|16
CASSLGTSDTIYEQYF
TGTGCCAGCAGTTTAGGGACTAGCGATACGATCTACGAGCAGTACTTC
>TRBJ2-7|many|TRBV28|TRBD2|13
CASSVAGEPEQYF
TGTGCCAGCAGTGTAGCGGGAGAACCCGAGCAGTACTTC
>TRBJ2-7|few|TRBV6-1|.|12
CASRQGSNEQYF
TGTGCCAGCAGACAGGGATCCAACGAGCAGTACTTC
>TRBJ2-7|many|TRBV6-1|.|14
CASRGGYESYEQYF
TGTGCCAGCAGGGGCGGTTATGAGTCCTACGAGCAGTACTTC
>TRBJ2-5|.|TRBV20-1|.|11
CSVGPRETQYF
TGCAGTGTGGGACCGAGGGAGACCCAGTACTTC
>TRBJ2-5|few|TRBV20-1|.|14
CSARKPDIPWTQYF
TGCAGTGCTAGAAAGCCGGACATCCCGTGGACCCAGTACTTC
>TRBJ2-6|.|TRBV19|.|16
CASSIKGGTGANVLTF
TGTGCCAGTAGTATAAAAGGGGGAACTGGGGCCAACGTCCTGACTTTC
>TRBJ1-2|.|TRBV10-3|.|13
CAISGQFNYGYTF
TGTGCCATCAGTGGACAGTTTAACTATGGCTACACCTTC
>TRBJ2-7|few|TRBV20-1|TRBD2|14
CSARAASGWYEQYF
TGCAGTGCTAGGGCCGCTAGCGGTTGGTACGAGCAGTACTTC
>TRBJ2-7|few|TRBV6-6|.|14
CASSYSGVGREQYF
TGTGCCAGCAGTTACTCGGGGGTGGGGCGCGAGCAGTACTTC
>TRBJ1-6|.|TRBV3-1|TRBD1|16
CASSHGTGGLNSPLHF
TGTGCCAGCAGCCACGGGACAGGGGGTTTGAATTCACCCCTCCACTTT
>TRBJ2-5|once|TRBV10-3|.|13
CAIRPGSQETQYF
TGTGCCATCAGGCCGGGATCACAAGAGACCCAGTACTTC
>TRBJ2-1|few|TRBV20-1|TRBD2|14
CSARPGTSGREQFF
TGCAGTGCTAGGCCCGGGACTAGCGGCAGGGAGCAGTTCTTC
>TRBJ2-1|.|TRBV28|.|15
CASSRPPLAPNEQFF
TGTGCCAGCAGCCGCCCCCCGCTAGCGCCAAATGAGCAGTTCTTC
>TRBJ2-5|once|TRBV20-1|TRBD1|15
CSATPGQRLGETQYF
TGCAGTGCTACCCCGGGACAGAGATTAGGAGAGACCCAGTACTTC
>TRBJ1-3|.|TRBV27|.|15
CASWVGGARGNTIYF
TGTGCCAGCTGGGTTGGGGGGGCCAGAGGAAACACCATATATTTT
>TRBJ2-1|.|TRBV20-1|TRBD2|17
CSARDGGLAGVSDEQFF
TGCAGTGCTAGAGATGGGGGACTAGCGGGAGTTTCAGATGAGCAGTTCTTC
>TRBJ2-1|many|TRBV6-1|TRBD1|15
CASKNTGQGRNEQFF
TGTGCCAGCAAAAATACCGGACAGGGGAGGAATGAGCAGTTCTTC
>TRBJ2-3|few|TRBV18|TRBD2|19
CASSPRQGLAGARSDTQYF
TGTGCCAGCTCACCTCGACAGGGTTTAGCGGGAGCAAGGTCAGATACGCAGTATTTT
>TRBJ1-3|few|TRBV2|.|14
CASSVEGMGNTIYF
TGTGCCAGCAGCGTAGAGGGGATGGGAAACACCATATATTTT
>TRBJ2-3|.|TRBV4-2|.|14
CASSQEAGTDTQYF
TGTGCCAGCAGCCAAGAAGCGGGCACAGATACGCAGTATTTT
>TRBJ1-5|once|TRBV29-1|.|13
CSVASNRNQPQHF
TGCAGCGTTGCATCCAACCGCAATCAGCCCCAGCATTTT
>TRBJ2-1|.|TRBV12-3/TRBV12-4|.|17
CASSLDRDSGLDNEQFF
TGTGCCAGCAGTTTAGACAGGGATAGCGGGCTTGACAATGAGCAGTTCTTC
>TRBJ2-5|.|TRBV12-3/TRBV12-4|TRBD2|16
CASSPSGRGWEETQYF
TGTGCCAGCAGTCCTAGCGGGAGAGGCTGGGAGGAGACCCAGTACTTC
>TRBJ1-2|few|TRBV7-9|.|12
CASSLDNYGYTF
TGTGCCAGCAGCTTAGACAACTATGGCTACACCTTC
>TRBJ2-7|.|TRBV15|.|12
CATSRERGEQYF
TGTGCCACCAGCAGAGAAAGGGGCGAGCAGTACTTC
>TRBJ2-3|many|TRBV11-3|.|12
CASSLGEDTQYF
TGTGCCAGCAGCTTAGGAGAAGATACGCAGTATTTT
>TRBJ2-1|.|TRBV24-1|TRBD1|16
CATSDPRDRVGNEQFF
TGTGCCACCAGTGACCCCCGGGACAGGGTAGGCAATGAGCAGTTCTTC
>TRBJ2-7|few|TRBV7-9|.|15
CASSLVVGRGYEQYF
TGTGCCAGCAGCTTAGTGGTGGGGCGCGGCTACGAGCAGTACTTC
>TRBJ1-4|.|TRBV28|.|13
CASSGIINEKLFF
TGTGCCAGCTCCGGGATCATAAATGAAAAACTGTTTTTT
>TRBJ2-5|.|TRBV24-1|.|13
CATSRGGQETQYF
TGTGCCACCAGCCGTGGGGGGCAAGAGACCCAGTACTTC
>TRBJ2-1|.|TRBV3-1|TRBD2|16
CASSQLMSSGYNEQFF
TGTGCCAGCAGCCAATTGATGTCTAGCGGTTACAATGAGCAGTTCTTC
>TRBJ2-4|.|TRBV4-1|.|12
CASSQEGRIQYF
TGCGCCAGCAGCCAAGAAGGCCGCATTCAGTACTTC
>TRBJ2-1|many|TRBV11-3|.|15
CASRPNKLRSNEQFF
TGTGCCAGCAGACCCAACAAGCTTAGATCGAATGAGCAGTTCTTC
>TRBJ2-5|many|TRBV2|.|16
CASSSREWGMGETQYF
TGTGCCAGCAGCTCAAGAGAATGGGGGATGGGAGAGACCCAGTACTTC
>TRBJ1-1|.|TRBV7-3|.|15
CASSSFGVKNTEAFF
TGTGCCAGCAGCTCCTTTGGGGTCAAGAACACTGAAGCTTTCTTT
>TRBJ2-3|.|TRBV6-1|.|15
CASSTSAEHTDTQYF
TGTGCCAGCAGCACCTCAGCGGAACACACAGATACGCAGTATTTT
>TRBJ2-3|few|TRBV28|TRBD2|16
CASSLSASGSLDTQYF
TGTGCCAGCAGTTTATCCGCTAGCGGGAGTTTAGATACGCAGTATTTT
>TRBJ2-2|few|TRBV7-9|TRBD1|17
CASSFVPGDSYTGELFF
TGTGCCAGCAGCTTCGTTCCTGGGGACAGTTACACCGGGGAGCTGTTTTTT